Listed below are T cell receptor beta chains from one sample, sequenced in a study of T cells in localized non-small cell lung cancer. Method: immunoSEQ multiplex PCR; TCRdb's copy keeps in-frame clones and lacks some. Of around 23,000 clones in the sample, approximately 90% were seen once. The sample consisted of peripheral blood, taken before any cancer treatment. Every receptor here comes from a woman aged 40-75 years with stage I lung adenocarcinoma. Each CDR3 is given with its conserved first and last residue. A D gene is named only where the DNA matches it firmly. Clone size appears in some rows only: once, few, many, or a class for an expanded clone.

J gene,clone size,V gene,D gene,CDR3 DNA,CDR3 protein
TRBJ1-1,.,TRBV28,TRBD1,TGTGCCAGCAGCCCTCCGACAGGGACGAACACTGAAGCTTTCTTT,CASSPPTGTNTEAFF
TRBJ2-7,.,TRBV19,TRBD1,TGTGCCAGTAGTCCTACAGGGGTCCCACTCTACGAGCAGTACTTC,CASSPTGVPLYEQYF
TRBJ2-1,.,TRBV28,.,TGTGCCAGCAGTTTAACTTTTGAGCAGTTCTTC,CASSLTFEQFF
TRBJ2-5,.,TRBV2,.,TGTGCCAGCAGTGAACAGGAGGGGATGGAGACCCAGTACTTC,CASSEQEGMETQYF
TRBJ1-2,.,TRBV28,.,TGTGCCAGCAGTTACAGAGATGGCTACACCTTC,CASSYRDGYTF
TRBJ1-1,.,TRBV10-3,.,TGTGCCATCAGTGAGTTTACAGAAAACACTGAAGCTTTCTTT,CAISEFTENTEAFF
TRBJ2-3,.,TRBV7-2,.,TGTGCCAGCAGCGGAGGACTCCCCGCTACGCAGTATTTT,CASSGGLPATQYF
TRBJ2-7,.,TRBV19,TRBD1,TGTGCCAGTAGTGCCGACAGGGGGTCCTCCTACGAGCAGTACTTC,CASSADRGSSYEQYF
TRBJ1-2,.,TRBV2,.,TGTGCCAGCAGTGAACTCGGACAGACCGTCTATGGCTACACCTTC,CASSELGQTVYGYTF
TRBJ2-5,few,TRBV5-1,.,TGCGCCAGCAGGGGCTTCCAGGGGCAAACCCAAGAGACCCAGTACTTC,CASRGFQGQTQETQYF
TRBJ2-5,.,TRBV19,TRBD2,TGTGCCAGTAGTCCCCCCAGGGTAGCGGGACTCCAAGAGACCCAGTACTTC,CASSPPRVAGLQETQYF
TRBJ1-5,few,TRBV10-2,.,TGCGCCAGCAGTGAGGGCTCCGGGGGCAATCAGCCCCAGCATTTT,CASSEGSGGNQPQHF
TRBJ1-1,.,TRBV6-5,.,TGTGCCAGCAGTTACAAGGGGAACACTGAAGCTTTCTTT,CASSYKGNTEAFF
TRBJ2-4,.,TRBV29-1,.,TGCAGCGTTGAAGGCGTAGCCAAAAACATTCAGTACTTC,CSVEGVAKNIQYF
TRBJ1-2,.,TRBV5-1,.,TGCGCCAGCAGCTTGGACCAGAACTATGGCTACACCTTC,CASSLDQNYGYTF
TRBJ2-2,once,TRBV7-9,TRBD1,TGTGCCAGCAGTTCACCAGGGGGAAGGGGGACCGGGGAGCTGTTTTTT,CASSSPGGRGTGELFF
TRBJ2-2,.,TRBV27,.,TGTGCCAGCAGTTTATCCTGGAACACCGGGGAGCTGTTTTTT,CASSLSWNTGELFF
TRBJ1-6,.,TRBV28,.,TGTGCCAGCAGTCAAAGGCATATGAGTTCACCCCTCCACTTT,CASSQRHMSSPLHF
TRBJ1-5,.,TRBV7-7,.,TGTGCTAGCAGCGGAACACTCTGGGGACGGAATCAGCCCCAGCATTTT,CASSGTLWGRNQPQHF
TRBJ2-6,.,TRBV7-9,.,TGTGCCAGCAGCTTAATGGGGTCTGGGGCCAACGTCCTGACTTTC,CASSLMGSGANVLTF
TRBJ2-1,.,TRBV29-1,.,TGCAGCGCCCGACGGGGTGGAAATGAGCAGTTCTTC,CSARRGGNEQFF
TRBJ2-7,.,TRBV27,.,TGTGCCAGCAGACGAGGGGGAGGGTTCTACGAGCAGTACTTC,CASRRGGGFYEQYF
TRBJ2-2,.,TRBV27,TRBD1,TGTGCCAGCGGACGACAGGGGGCATCGAACACCGGGGAGCTGTTTTTT,CASGRQGASNTGELFF
TRBJ2-7,.,TRBV6-6,.,TGTGCCAGCAGTTTGACCGATTCCTACGAGCAGTACTTC,CASSLTDSYEQYF
TRBJ1-2,.,TRBV6-5,.,TGTGCCAGCAGTTACAGACAGGTTAACTATGGCTACACCTTC,CASSYRQVNYGYTF
TRBJ2-1,.,TRBV18,TRBD2,TGTGCCAGCTCGCCGACTAGCGGGAGGAACAATGAGCAGTTCTTC,CASSPTSGRNNEQFF
TRBJ1-2,.,TRBV4-1,TRBD1,TGCGCCAGCAGCCAGGATATGACAGGGGCGAGCGGCTACACCTTC,CASSQDMTGASGYTF
TRBJ2-1,.,TRBV7-5,.,TGTGCCAGAAGCTGCTCCCAGTTCTTC,CARSCSQFF
TRBJ1-3,.,TRBV6-5,TRBD1,TGTGCCAGTACAGGGGGCTCTGGAAACACCATATATTTT,CASTGGSGNTIYF
TRBJ2-2,.,TRBV4-3,.,TGCGCCAGCAGCCGAGGGACTAACACCGGGGAGCTGTTTTTT,CASSRGTNTGELFF
TRBJ2-7,once,TRBV18,.,TGTGCCAGCTCACCCCAAGATAGCGCCTACGAGCAGTACTTC,CASSPQDSAYEQYF
TRBJ2-1,.,TRBV7-2,.,TGTGCCAGCAGCTTAGTTGGAGCGGACAATGAGCAGTTCTTC,CASSLVGADNEQFF
TRBJ2-3,.,TRBV6-1,TRBD1,TGTGCCAGCAGCTTACAGGGGAGCACAGATACGCAGTATTTT,CASSLQGSTDTQYF
TRBJ2-4,.,TRBV20-1,.,TGCAGTGCTAGCATTGACACCGACATTTACTTC,CSASIDTDIYF
TRBJ2-1,.,TRBV7-6,TRBD2,TGTGCCAGCAGCTCGCGATTAGCGGGAAGTAGAGACAATGAGCAGTTCTTC,CASSSRLAGSRDNEQFF